This record concerns one TCR beta chain sequence. This specimen belongs to a study of patients and donors after allogeneic stem cell transplantation. TCRdb used MiXCR to reprocess the RT-PCR reads, holding one entry per CDR3 protein. The sample has about 960,000 distinct CDR3 sequences; approximately 18% are singletons. Germline V CDR1 and CDR2: DFQATT, SNEGSKA (reference sequence). This CDR3 spans 12 amino acids. V lost 5 bases and J lost 5, with 12 bases in between. The clonotype was recovered from a human donor who was either an allogeneic HSCT recipient or a stem cell or donor lymphocyte infusion donor (not recorded which). It is not recorded whose cells these are; they may come from a transplant donor. What was sequenced was blood, either unsorted or a sorted T cell fraction (not recorded which). The gene calls are TRBV20-1 and TRBJ1-1, with D unresolved. The CDR3 DNA follows: TGCAGTGCTCTGTCCCTGGGGACTGAAGCTTTCTTT. It specifies CSALSLGTEAFF.